This T cell receptor (beta chain) is from a study of molecular identifiers for immune sequencing clone quantification (dated by TCRdb to the late 2010s). For the wider study: For a replicate experiment, RNA from around 18,000 or 91,000 naive CD8 T cells was divided into five aliquots, and four of the five aliquots were sequenced. This methods study benchmarked molecular-identifier clustering-based TCR repertoire sequencing (MIDCIRS) and TCR RNA copy counting, using CD8 T cells to do so. What the study reported, not specific to this receptor: Approximately 3 recovered TCR RNA copies per cell were obtained by modeling, versus about ten by digital PCR, implying a capture efficiency of roughly 32%. In CMV-specific effector cells, over 99% of molecules were held by clones above 20 RNA copies, whereas under 1% of molecules were held by such clones in naive cells. The naive libraries included spiked-in Jurkat TCR RNA (roughly nine copies' worth), and this RNA is not part of the donor repertoire. Identical TCR molecules sharing a barcode could cause highly expanded clone sizes to be underestimated. A single cell's worth of spiked-in Jurkat TCR RNA was reported detectable even among about a million naive CD8 T cells. When barcode sub-clustering was omitted, TCR diversity was inflated by chimeric consensus sequences, with chimeras reaching as high as 47%.

The library was obtained by PCR. Sequencing took place on an Illumina HiSeq 4000. Bulk TCR libraries were prepared as previously described, using TCR primers listed in Table S5. Purification of total RNA was performed with the Qiagen AllPrep DNA/RNA kit. Before analysis, reads from multiple sequencing runs of the same library were pooled. From the authors' description of their analysis: Reads were retained only if an exact TCR constant sequence was present, and the retained reads were trimmed to 150 nt and grouped according to their 12-nt molecular barcodes. Reads inside each barcode group were sub-clustered using a 15% Levenshtein threshold, and a quality-weighted consensus sequence was constructed for each RNA molecule. Non-functional sequences were filtered out, along with any lower-count sequence sitting one edit away from another sequence. On the basis of fitting two negative binomial distributions, barcode sub-clusters with fewer than 20% of the maximum read count were discarded. The public reads were reanalyzed by TCRdb: fastp trimming at Q25, MiXCR alignment, in-frame beta chains only. Rows are unified per CDR3 protein, each entry keeping the most common DNA and genes. TCRdb, rather than the study authors, made the V and J calls. This sample lists around 89,000 distinct CDR3 sequences; around 17% were detected once. The ten largest account for 0.7% to 0.95% of the sample.

This clonotype was seen once. What antigen it recognizes has not been identified. No clone much larger than this one lies a single base away; base qualities are absent. A read on its own is weak evidence. Libraries of naive CD8 T cells were built from about 21,000 to 970,000 sorted cells, with 10%, 30% or 50% of the purified RNA used. Naive CD8 T cells were FACS-sorted as CD8+CD4-CCR7+CD45RA+ on a BD FACSAria II into RLT Plus buffer. Detection sensitivity was tested by spiking Jurkat RNA equal to roughly 9 TCR copies' worth into samples containing roughly 17,000-1,100,000 naive CD8 T cells. Enrichment of CD8 T cells was performed with RosetteSep CD8+ T Cell Enrichment Cocktail and Ficoll-Paque, after which ACK red cell lysis was carried out. CDR1 is given as SQVTM and CDR2 as ANQGSEA, both from the germline V gene. Ends trimmed: V by 7 bases, J by 4 bases; bases unmatched to a gene: 7. Reading from cysteine to phenylalanine, the CDR3 counts 13 amino acids. Of all the DNA, just the CDR3 is kept, 39 bases in frame from base 1.

Material: naive CD8+ T cells from blood, with Jurkat cell RNA spiked in. The label giving this sample's cell subset or site can be read as: FACS-sorted CD8+CD4-CCR7+CD45RA+ naive T cells. The chain was built from TRBV29-1 and TRBJ1-1; 9 of the junction bases match TRBD1. This TCR derives from a human donor in good health. Some libraries in this study had Jurkat cell RNA spiked in. The DNA is TGCAGCGGAGTACAGGGGGCGGCCACTGAAGCTTTCTTT. Translated, it reads CSGVQGAATEAFF.